This T cell receptor beta chain comes out of a study of shared clonotypes between healthy human individuals. Sequencing used immunoSEQ multiplex PCR; TCRdb keeps in-frame clones, though not all of them. The data contain about 2.1 million clones, 90% to 95% of them singletons. It was CD45RO-negative cells, positively selected for CCR7, that made up naive CD8 cells, with terminally differentiated effector memory CD45RA+ cells excluded. Per the germline V gene, CDR1 is SGHVS and CDR2 is FQNEAQ. Between the trimmed V and J ends, which lost 2 bases and 5 bases, there was a span of 6 bases. The CDR3 has 13 residues. This clone was seen a handful of times. The same CDR3 also results from other DNA sequences found in this sample.

This sequence joins TRBV7-8 and TRBJ2-2, with D unresolved. This clonotype was sampled from a man between 18 and 29 years old in good health. Some clones in this sample may be carry-over from other donors' samples. Sequencing input: naive CD8+ T cells from PBMCs. In nucleotides, the CDR3 is TGTGCCAGCAGCTTAACCAGGACCGGGGAGCTGTTTTTT. It codes for CASSLTRTGELFF.